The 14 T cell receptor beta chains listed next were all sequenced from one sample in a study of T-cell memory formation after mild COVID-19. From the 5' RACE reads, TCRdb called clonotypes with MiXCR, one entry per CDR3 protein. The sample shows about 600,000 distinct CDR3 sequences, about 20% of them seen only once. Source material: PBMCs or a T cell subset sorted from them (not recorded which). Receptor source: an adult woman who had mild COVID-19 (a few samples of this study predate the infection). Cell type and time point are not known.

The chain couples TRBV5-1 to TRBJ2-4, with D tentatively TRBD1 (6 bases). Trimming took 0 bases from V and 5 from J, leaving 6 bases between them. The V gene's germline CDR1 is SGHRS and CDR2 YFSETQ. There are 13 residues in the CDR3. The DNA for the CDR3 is TGCGCCAGCAGCTTGGGACAGGAAAACATTCAGTACTTC. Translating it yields CASSLGQENIQYF.

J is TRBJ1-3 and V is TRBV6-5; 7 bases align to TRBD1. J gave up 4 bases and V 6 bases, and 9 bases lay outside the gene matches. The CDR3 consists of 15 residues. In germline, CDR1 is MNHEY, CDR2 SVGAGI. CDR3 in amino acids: CASRRQGGYGNTIYF. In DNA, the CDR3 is TGTGCCAGCAGAAGACAGGGAGGATACGGAAACACCATATATTTT.

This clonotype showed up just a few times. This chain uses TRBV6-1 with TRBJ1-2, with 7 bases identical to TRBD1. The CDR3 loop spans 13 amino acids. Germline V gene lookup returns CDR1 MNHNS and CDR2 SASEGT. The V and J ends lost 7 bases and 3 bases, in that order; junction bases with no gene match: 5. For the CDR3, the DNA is TGTGCCAGCATTTCGACAGGGTACTATGGCTACACCTTC. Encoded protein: CASISTGYYGYTF.

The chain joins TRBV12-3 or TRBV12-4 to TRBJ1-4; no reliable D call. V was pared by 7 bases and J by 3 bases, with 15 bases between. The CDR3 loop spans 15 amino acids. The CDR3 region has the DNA TGTGCCAGCACCCGGGCATCATGGTCTAATGAAAAACTGTTTTTT. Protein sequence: CASTRASWSNEKLFF.

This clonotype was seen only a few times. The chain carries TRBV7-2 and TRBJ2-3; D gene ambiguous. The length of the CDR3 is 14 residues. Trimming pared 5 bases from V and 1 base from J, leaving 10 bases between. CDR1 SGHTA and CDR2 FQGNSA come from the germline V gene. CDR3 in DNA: TGTGCCAGCAGCCCCCGTTGGGGCACAGATACGCAGTATTTT. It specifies CASSPRWGTDTQYF. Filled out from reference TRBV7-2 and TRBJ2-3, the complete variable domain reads GAGVSQSPSNKVTEKGKDVELRCDPISGHTALYWYRQSLGQGLEFLIYFQGNSAPDKSGLPSDRFSAERTGGSVSTLTIQRTQQEDSAVYLCASSPRWGTDTQYFGPGTRLTVL.

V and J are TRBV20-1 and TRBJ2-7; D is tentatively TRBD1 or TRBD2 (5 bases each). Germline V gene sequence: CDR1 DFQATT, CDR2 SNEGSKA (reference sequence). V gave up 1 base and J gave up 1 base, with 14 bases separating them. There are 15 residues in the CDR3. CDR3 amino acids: CSARVSGTGSYEQYF. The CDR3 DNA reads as TGCAGTGCTAGAGTATCCGGGACGGGGTCCTACGAGCAGTACTTC.

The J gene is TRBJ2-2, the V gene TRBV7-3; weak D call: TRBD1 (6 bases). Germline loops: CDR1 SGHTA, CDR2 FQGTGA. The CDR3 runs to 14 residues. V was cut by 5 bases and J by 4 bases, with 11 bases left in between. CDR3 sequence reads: CASSVLGGTGELFF. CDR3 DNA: TGTGCCAGCAGCGTACTAGGGGGCACCGGGGAGCTGTTTTTT.

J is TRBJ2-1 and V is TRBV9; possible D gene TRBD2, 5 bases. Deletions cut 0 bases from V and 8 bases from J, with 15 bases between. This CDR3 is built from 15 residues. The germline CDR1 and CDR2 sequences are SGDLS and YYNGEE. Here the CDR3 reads CASSVGSRVGDEQFF. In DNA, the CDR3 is TGTGCCAGCAGCGTAGGCTCGAGGGTCGGGGATGAGCAGTTCTTC.

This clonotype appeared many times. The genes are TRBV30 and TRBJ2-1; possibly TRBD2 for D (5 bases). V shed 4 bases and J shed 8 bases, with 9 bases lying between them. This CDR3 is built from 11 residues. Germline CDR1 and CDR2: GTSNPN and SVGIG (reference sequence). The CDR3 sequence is CAWNWRDEQFF. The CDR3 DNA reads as TGTGCCTGGAATTGGCGGGATGAGCAGTTCTTC.

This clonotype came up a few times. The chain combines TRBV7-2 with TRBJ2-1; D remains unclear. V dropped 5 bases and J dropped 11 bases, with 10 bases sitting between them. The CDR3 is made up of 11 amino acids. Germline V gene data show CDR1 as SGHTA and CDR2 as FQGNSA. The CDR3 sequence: CASSLGSKQFF. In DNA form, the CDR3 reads TGTGCCAGCAGCCTTGGGTCTAAGCAGTTCTTC.

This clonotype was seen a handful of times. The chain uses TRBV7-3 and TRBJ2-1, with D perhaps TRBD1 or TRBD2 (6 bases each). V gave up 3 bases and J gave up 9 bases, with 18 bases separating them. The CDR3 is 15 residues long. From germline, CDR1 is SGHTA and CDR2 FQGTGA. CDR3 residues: CASSFSGAWGGEQFF. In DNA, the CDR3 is TGTGCCAGCAGCTTCTCGGGGGCTTGGGGTGGTGAGCAGTTCTTC.

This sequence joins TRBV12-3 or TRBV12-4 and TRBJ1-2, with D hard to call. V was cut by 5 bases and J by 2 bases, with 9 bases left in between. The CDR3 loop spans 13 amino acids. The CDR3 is CASSGAVNYGYTF. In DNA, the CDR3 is TGTGCCAGCAGTGGTGCCGTAAACTATGGCTACACCTTC.

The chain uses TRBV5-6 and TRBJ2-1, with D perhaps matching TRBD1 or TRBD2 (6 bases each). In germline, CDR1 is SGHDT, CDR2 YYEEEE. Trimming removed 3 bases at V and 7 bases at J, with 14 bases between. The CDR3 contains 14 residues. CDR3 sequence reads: CASSSGPGANEQFF. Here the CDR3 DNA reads TGTGCCAGCAGCTCAGGACCGGGGGCAAATGAGCAGTTCTTC.

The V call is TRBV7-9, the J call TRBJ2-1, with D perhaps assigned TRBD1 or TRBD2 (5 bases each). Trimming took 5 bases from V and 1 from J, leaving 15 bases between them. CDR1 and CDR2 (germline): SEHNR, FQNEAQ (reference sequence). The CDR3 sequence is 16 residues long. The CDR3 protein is CASSSRDGKSYNEQFF. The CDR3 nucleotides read TGTGCCAGCAGCAGCCGGGACGGAAAATCCTACAATGAGCAGTTCTTC.